The entry below gives a single TCR beta chain sequence along with its context. Study processing details: Estimated nucleated cell counts came from reference gene primer amplification. Method: immunoSEQ multiplex PCR; TCRdb's copy keeps in-frame clones and lacks some. V, J and clone size derive from that table, while D and trimming were established from the DNA sequence. In the table there are 60,000 to 65,000 clones, about 78% of which are singletons. This record belongs to a study of blood T cell repertoires in COVID-19. At the level of the study: Collection of acute and convalescent COVID-19 samples took place in the United States, Italy and Spain. The cDNA or gDNA used as material had been derived from T cells, B-cell-depleted T cells, or PBMCs.

Germline V gives CDR1 SGDLS, CDR2 YYNGEE. The CDR3 sequence is 15 residues long. V lost 0 bases and J lost 2; bases outside the gene matches: 2. This chain uses TRBV9 with TRBJ2-1, with 7 bases that match TRBD2. The sequenced sample was peripheral blood. The sequence came from a woman of 80 years or more with acute or convalescent COVID-19. The CDR3 region has the DNA TGTGCCAGCAGCGTAGGCGGGAGTACCTACAATGAGCAGTTCTTC. Translating gives CASSVGGSTYNEQFF.